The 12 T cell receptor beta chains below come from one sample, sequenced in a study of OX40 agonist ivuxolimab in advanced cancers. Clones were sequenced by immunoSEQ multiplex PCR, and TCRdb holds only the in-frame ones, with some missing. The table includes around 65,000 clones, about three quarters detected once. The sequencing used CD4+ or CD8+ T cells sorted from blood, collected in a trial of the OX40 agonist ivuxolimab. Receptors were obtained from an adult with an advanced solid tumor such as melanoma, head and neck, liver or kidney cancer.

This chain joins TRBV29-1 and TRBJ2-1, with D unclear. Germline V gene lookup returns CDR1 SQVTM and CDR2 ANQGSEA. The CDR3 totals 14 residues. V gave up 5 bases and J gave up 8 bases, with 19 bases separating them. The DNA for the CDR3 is TGCAGCGTTAGCGACGATAGTCTACCCGATGAGCAGTTCTTC. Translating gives CSVSDDSLPDEQFF.

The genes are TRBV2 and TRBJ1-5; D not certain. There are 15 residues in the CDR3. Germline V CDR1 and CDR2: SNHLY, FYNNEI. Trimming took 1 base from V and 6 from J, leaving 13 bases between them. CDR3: CASSEGAVGRQPQHF. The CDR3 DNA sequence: TGTGCCAGCAGTGAAGGGGCAGTAGGACGTCAGCCCCAGCATTTT.

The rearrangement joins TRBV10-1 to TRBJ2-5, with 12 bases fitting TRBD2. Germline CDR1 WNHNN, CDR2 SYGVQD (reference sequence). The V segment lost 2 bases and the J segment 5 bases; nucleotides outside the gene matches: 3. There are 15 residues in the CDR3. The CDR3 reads CASSERTSGVETQYF. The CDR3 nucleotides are TGCGCCAGCAGTGAGCGGACTAGCGGGGTTGAGACCCAGTACTTC.

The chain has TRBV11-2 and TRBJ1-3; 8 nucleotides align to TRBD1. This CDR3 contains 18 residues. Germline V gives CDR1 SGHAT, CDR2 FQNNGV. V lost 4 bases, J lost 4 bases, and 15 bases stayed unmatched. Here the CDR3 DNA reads TGTGCCAGCAGCTCGAGAAAGGACAGGGCCCTCGGGGGAAACACCATATATTTT. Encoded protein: CASSSRKDRALGGNTIYF.

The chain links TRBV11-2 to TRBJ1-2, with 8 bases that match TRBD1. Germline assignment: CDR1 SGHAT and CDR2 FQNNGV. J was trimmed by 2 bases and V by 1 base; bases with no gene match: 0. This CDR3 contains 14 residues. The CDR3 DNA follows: TGTGCCAGCAGCTTAGGGACAGGGAACTATGGCTACACCTTC. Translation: CASSLGTGNYGYTF.

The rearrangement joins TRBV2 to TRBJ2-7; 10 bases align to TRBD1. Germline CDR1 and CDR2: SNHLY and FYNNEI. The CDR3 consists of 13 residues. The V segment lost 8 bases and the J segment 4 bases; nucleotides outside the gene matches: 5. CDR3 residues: CASDRGREYEQYF. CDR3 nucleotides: TGTGCCAGCGACAGGGGGCGCGAGTACGAGCAGTACTTC.

CDR3 loop: CASRGLADLSYEQYF. The CDR3 DNA reads as TGTGCCAGCAGGGGACTAGCGGATCTCTCCTACGAGCAGTACTTC. This rearrangement joins TRBV28 to TRBJ2-7, with 11 bases matching TRBD2. The CDR3 is made up of 15 amino acids. J was trimmed by 0 bases and V by 6 bases; bases with no gene match: 4. Looked up from germline, CDR1 is MDHEN and CDR2 is SYDVKM.

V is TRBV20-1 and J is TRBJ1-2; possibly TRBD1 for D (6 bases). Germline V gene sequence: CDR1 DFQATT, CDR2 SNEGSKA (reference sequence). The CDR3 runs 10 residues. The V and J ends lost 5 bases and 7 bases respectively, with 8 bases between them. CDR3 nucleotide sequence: TGCAGTGCTTGGGGGGCTGGCTACACCTTC. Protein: CSAWGAGYTF.

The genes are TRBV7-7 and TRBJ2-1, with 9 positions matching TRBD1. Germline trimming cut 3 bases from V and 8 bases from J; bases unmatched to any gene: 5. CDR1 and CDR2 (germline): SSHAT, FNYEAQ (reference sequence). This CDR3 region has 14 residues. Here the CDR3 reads CASSLDRGGDEQFF. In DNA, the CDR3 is TGTGCCAGCAGCTTGGACAGGGGAGGGGATGAGCAGTTCTTC. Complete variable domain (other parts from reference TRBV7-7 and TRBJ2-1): GAGVSQSPRYKVTKRGQDVTLRCDPISSHATLYWYQQALGQGPEFLTYFNYEAQPDKSGLPSDRFSAERPEGSISTLTIQRTEQRDSAMYRCASSLDRGGDEQFFGPGTRLTVL.

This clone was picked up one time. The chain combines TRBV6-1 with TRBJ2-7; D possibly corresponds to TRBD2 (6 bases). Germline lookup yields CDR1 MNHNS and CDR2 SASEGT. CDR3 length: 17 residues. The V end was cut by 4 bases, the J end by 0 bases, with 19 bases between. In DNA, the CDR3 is TGTGCCAGCAGTGCGGGCGATGGGAGGCCTAGCTCCTACGAGCAGTACTTC. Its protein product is CASSAGDGRPSSYEQYF.

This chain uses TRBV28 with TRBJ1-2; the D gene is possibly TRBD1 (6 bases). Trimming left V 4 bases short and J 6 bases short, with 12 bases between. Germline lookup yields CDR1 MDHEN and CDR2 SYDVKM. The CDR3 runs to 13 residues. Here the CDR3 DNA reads TGTGCCAGCAGTTCCCGGACAGCCCATGGCTACACCTTC. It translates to CASSSRTAHGYTF.

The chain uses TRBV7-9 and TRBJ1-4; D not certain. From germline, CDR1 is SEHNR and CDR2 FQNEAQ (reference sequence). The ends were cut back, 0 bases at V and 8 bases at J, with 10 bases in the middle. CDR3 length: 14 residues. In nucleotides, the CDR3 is TGTGCCAGCAGCTTAGCAGGTTATAGCGAAAAACTGTTTTTT. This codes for CASSLAGYSEKLFF.